This T cell receptor (beta chain) is from a study of T cells in localized non-small cell lung cancer. Whole-study results and caveats: Greater blood T cell density accompanied longer overall survival. Among the top 100 tumor clones, a median approximately 55 appeared in adjacent lung.

Using immunoSEQ multiplex PCR, the repertoire was profiled, and TCRdb retains in-frame clones only, with some absent. The sample records about 9,600 clones, less than 95% being singletons. Germline CDR1 and CDR2: SGHNT and YYREEE (reference sequence). There are 13 residues in the CDR3. V shed 4 bases and J shed 2 bases, with 10 bases lying between them. In the case of this clone: Its antigen is unknown.

The sequencing here drew on peripheral blood, taken before any cancer treatment. This clonotype originated in a male donor at least 60 years old with stage III squamous cell lung carcinoma. The chain uses TRBV5-4 and TRBJ2-7; D is ambiguous. The CDR3 DNA sequence: TGTGCCAGCAGCATGGACGCCGCCTACGAGCAGTACTTC. It codes for CASSMDAAYEQYF.